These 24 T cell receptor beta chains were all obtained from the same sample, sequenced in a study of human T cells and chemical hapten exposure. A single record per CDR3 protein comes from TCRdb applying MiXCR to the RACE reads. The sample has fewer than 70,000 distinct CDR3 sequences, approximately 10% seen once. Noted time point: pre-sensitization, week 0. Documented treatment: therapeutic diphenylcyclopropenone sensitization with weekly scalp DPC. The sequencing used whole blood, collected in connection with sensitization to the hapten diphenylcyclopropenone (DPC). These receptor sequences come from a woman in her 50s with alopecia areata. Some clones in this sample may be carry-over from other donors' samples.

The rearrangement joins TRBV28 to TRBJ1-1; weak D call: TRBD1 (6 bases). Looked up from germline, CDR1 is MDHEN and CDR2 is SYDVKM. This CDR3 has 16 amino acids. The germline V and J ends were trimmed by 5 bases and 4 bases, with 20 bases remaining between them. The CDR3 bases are TGTGCCAGCAGTCCCCGGGGGGGATCGGGGGCCACTGAAGCTTTCTTT. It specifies CASSPRGGSGATEAFF.

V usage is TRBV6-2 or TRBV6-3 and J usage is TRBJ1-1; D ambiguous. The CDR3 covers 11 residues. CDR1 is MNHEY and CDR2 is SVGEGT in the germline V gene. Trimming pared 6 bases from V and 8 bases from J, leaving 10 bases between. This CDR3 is CASSKTNEAFF. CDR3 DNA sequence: TGTGCCAGCAGCAAGACAAACGAAGCTTTCTTT.

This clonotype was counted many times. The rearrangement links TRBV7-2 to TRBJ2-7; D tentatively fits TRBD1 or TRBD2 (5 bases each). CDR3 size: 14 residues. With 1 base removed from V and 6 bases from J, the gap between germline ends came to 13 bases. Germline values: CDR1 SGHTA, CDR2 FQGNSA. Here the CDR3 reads CASSLGGVGGEQYF. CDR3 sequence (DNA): TGTGCCAGCAGCTTAGGAGGGGTAGGAGGCGAGCAGTACTTC.

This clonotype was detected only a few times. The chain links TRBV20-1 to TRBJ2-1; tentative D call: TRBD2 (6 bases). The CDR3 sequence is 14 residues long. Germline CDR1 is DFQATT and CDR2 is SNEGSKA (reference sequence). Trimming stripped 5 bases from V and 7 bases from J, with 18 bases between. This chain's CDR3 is CSAQGSFGGNEQFF. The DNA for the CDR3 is TGCAGTGCTCAGGGCTCATTCGGGGGAAATGAGCAGTTCTTC.

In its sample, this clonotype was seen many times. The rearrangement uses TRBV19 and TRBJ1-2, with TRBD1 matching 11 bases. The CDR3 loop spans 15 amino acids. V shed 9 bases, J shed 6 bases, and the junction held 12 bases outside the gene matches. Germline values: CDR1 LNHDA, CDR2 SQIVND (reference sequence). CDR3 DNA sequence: TGTGCCAGCCGGCCCGGACAGGGGGCATGGGATGGCTACACCTTC. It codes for CASRPGQGAWDGYTF.

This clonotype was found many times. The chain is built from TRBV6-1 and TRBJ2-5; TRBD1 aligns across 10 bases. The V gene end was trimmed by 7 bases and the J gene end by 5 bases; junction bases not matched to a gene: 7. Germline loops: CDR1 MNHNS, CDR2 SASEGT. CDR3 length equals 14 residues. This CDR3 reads CASTGTGDVETQYF. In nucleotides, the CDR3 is TGTGCCAGCACCGGGACAGGGGATGTGGAGACCCAGTACTTC.

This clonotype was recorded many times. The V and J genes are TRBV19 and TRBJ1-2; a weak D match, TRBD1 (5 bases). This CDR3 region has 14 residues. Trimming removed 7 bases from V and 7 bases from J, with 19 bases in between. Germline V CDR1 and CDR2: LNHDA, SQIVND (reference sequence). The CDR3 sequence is CASTSFRQGSGYTF. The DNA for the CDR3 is TGTGCCAGTACCTCCTTCCGGCAGGGAAGTGGCTACACCTTC.

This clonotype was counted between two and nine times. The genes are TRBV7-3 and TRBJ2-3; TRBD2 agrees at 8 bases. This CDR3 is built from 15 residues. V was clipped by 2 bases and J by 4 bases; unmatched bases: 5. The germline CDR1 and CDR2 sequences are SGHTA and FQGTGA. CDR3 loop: CASSLGVTSADTQYF. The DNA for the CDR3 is TGTGCCAGCAGCTTAGGAGTGACTAGCGCAGATACGCAGTATTTT.

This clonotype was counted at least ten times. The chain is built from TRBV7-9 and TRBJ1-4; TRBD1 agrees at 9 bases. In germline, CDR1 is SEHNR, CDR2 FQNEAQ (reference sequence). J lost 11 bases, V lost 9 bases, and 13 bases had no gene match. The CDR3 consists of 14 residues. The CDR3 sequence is CASGTGTTLGKLFF. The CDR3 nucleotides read TGTGCCAGTGGGACAGGGACGACCTTGGGGAAACTGTTTTTT. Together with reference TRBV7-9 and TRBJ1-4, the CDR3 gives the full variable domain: DTGVSQNPRHKITKRGQNVTFRCDPISEHNRLYWYRQTLGQGPEFLTYFQNEAQLEKSRLLSDRFSAERPKGSFSTLEIQRTEQGDSAMYLCASGTGTTLGKLFFGSGTQLSVL.

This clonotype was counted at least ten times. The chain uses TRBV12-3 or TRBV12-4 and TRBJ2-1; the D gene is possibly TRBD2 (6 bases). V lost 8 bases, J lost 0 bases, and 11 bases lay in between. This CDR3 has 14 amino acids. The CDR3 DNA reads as TGTGCCAGCGGGACTCAAAGCTCCTACAATGAGCAGTTCTTC. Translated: CASGTQSSYNEQFF.

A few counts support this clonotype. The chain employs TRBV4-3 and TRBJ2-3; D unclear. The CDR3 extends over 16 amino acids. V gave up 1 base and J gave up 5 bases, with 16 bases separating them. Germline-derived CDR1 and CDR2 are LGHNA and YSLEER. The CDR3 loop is CASSQALFTAGDTQYF. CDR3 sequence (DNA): TGCGCCAGCAGCCAAGCCCTCTTTACCGCTGGAGATACGCAGTATTTT.

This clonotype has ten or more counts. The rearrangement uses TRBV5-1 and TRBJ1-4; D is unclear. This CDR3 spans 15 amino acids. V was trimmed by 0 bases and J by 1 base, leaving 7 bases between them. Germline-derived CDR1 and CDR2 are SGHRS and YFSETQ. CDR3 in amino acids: CASSLERKTNEKLFF. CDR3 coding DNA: TGCGCCAGCAGCTTGGAACGGAAAACTAATGAAAAACTGTTTTTT.

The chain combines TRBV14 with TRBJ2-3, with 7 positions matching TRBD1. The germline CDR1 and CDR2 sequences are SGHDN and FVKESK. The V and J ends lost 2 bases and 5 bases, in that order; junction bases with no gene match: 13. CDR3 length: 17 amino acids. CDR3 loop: CASSQINRGVTRDTQYF. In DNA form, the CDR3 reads TGTGCCAGCAGCCAAATCAACAGGGGAGTAACAAGAGATACGCAGTATTTT.

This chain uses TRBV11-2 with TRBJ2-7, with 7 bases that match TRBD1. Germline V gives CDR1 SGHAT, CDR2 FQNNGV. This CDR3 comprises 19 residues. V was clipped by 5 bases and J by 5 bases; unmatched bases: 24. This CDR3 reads CASSPLLLFGVGQINEQYF. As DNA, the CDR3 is TGTGCCAGCAGCCCCTTATTATTATTCGGCGTGGGACAGATCAACGAGCAGTACTTC. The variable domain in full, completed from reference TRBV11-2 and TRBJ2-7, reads EAGVAQSPRYKIIEKRQSVAFWCNPISGHATLYWYQQILGQGPKLLIQFQNNGVVDDSQLPKDRFSAERLKGVDSTLKIQPAKLEDSAVYLCASSPLLLFGVGQINEQYFGPGTRLTVT.

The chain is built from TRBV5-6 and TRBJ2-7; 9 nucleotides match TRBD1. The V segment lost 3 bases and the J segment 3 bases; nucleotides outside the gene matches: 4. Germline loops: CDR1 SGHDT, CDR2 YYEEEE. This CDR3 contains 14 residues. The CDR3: CASSSQGADYEQYF. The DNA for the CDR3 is TGTGCCAGCAGCTCACAGGGGGCGGACTACGAGCAGTACTTC.

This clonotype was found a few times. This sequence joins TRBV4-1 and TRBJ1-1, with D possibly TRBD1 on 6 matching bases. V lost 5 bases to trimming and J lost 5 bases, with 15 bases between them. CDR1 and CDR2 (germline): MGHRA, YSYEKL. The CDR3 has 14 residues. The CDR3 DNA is TGCGCCAGCAGCGGACGGACAGTAGGGACTGAAGCTTTCTTT. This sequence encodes CASSGRTVGTEAFF.

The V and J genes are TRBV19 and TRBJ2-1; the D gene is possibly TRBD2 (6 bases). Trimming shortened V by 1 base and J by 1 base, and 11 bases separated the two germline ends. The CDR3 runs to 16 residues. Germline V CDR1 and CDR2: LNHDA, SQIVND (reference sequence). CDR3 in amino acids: CASSIGGGVSYNEQFF. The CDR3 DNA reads TGTGCCAGTAGTATAGGGGGCGGGGTGTCCTACAATGAGCAGTTCTTC.

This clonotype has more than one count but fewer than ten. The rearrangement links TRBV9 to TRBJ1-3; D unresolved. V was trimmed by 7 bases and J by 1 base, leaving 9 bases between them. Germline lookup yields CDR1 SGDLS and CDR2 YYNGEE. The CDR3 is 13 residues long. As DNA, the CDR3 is TGTGCCAGCGGGAAGGGATCTGGAAACACCATATATTTT. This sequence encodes CASGKGSGNTIYF.

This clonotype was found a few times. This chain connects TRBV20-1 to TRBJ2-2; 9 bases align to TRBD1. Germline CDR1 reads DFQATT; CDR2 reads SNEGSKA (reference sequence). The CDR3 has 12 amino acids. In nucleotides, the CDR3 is TGCATGGGACAGGGTAACACCGGGGAGCTGTTTTTT. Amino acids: CMGQGNTGELFF.

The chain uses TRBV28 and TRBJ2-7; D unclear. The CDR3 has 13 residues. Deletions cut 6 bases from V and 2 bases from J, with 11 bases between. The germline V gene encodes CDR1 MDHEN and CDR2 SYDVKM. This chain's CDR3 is CASRVHGPYEQYF. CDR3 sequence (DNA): TGTGCCAGCAGGGTTCACGGACCCTACGAGCAGTACTTC.

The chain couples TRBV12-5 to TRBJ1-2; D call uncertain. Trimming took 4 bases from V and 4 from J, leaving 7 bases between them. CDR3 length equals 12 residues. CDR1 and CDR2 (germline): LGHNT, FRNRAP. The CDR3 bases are TGTGCTAGTGGTTATACCGGCTATGGCTACACCTTC. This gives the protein CASGYTGYGYTF.

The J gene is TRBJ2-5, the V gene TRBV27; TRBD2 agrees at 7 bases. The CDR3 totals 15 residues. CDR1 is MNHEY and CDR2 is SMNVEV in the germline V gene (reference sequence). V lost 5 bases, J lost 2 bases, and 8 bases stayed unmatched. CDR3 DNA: TGTGCCAGCAGTGACATGGGGACTATTCAAGAGACCCAGTACTTC. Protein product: CASSDMGTIQETQYF.

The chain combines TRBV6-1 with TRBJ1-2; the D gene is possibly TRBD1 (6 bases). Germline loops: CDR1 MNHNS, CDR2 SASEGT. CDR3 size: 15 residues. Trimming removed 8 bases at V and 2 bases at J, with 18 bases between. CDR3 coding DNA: TGTGCCAGCCTCTTACCGTCGACAGGCAACTATGGCTACACCTTC. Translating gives CASLLPSTGNYGYTF.

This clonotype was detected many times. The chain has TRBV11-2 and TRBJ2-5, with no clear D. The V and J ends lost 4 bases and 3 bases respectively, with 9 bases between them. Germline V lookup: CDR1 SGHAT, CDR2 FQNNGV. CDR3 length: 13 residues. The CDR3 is CASSSGLEETQYF. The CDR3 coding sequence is TGTGCCAGCAGCTCCGGGCTGGAAGAGACCCAGTACTTC.